These 22 T cell receptor beta chains came from one sample sequenced in a study of response to subunit inactivated influenza vaccine. Via MiXCR, TCRdb re-called the RT-PCR reads, giving one row per CDR3 protein. The top ten clones hold 1.5% to 2% of a sample with fewer than 550,000 distinct CDR3 sequences, about 25% of them seen once. Sequenced here: CD4+ T cells sorted from PBMCs, sampled more than 4 days after vaccination. The receptors shown here come from a man aged 45-65 years who received an inactivated influenza vaccine.

The chain employs TRBV5-1 and TRBJ2-3; D is perhaps TRBD1 (6 bases). With 0 bases removed from V and 4 bases from J, the gap between germline ends came to 12 bases. CDR1 SGHRS and CDR2 YFSETQ come from the germline V gene. CDR3 length: 15 amino acids. Here the CDR3 reads CASSLGLYRADTQYF. CDR3 in DNA: TGCGCCAGCAGCTTGGGGCTCTACAGGGCAGATACGCAGTATTTT.

This clonotype appeared a few times. The chain couples TRBV19 to TRBJ2-1, with a weak D call TRBD2 (6 bases). The V gene's germline CDR1 is LNHDA and CDR2 SQIVND (reference sequence). There are 15 residues in the CDR3. With 3 bases removed from V and 4 bases from J, the gap between germline ends came to 13 bases. The CDR3 DNA reads as TGTGCCAGTAGTATCGCCGGGAGCCCTTACAATGAGCAGTTCTTC. This codes for CASSIAGSPYNEQFF.

This clonotype was observed many times. CDR3 protein: CASSPPGGFNQPQHF. As DNA, the CDR3 is TGTGCCAGCTCACCACCAGGGGGCTTCAATCAGCCCCAGCATTTT. The rearrangement links TRBV18 to TRBJ1-5, with TRBD1 identical over 7 bases. The CDR3 has 15 amino acids. Looked up from germline, CDR1 is KGHSH and CDR2 is LQKENI. Losses at the gene ends were 0 bases for V and 3 bases for J; bases not matched to a gene: 2.

The V call is TRBV20-1, the J call TRBJ1-5; possible D gene TRBD1, 5 bases. The CDR3 totals 14 residues. V was clipped by 5 bases and J by 0 bases, with 11 bases between them. Germline V CDR1 and CDR2: DFQATT, SNEGSKA (reference sequence). The CDR3 sequence: CSAGGVYSNQPQHF. As DNA, the CDR3 is TGCAGTGCTGGGGGGGTCTATAGCAATCAGCCCCAGCATTTT.

This rearrangement joins TRBV27 to TRBJ2-7; 11 nucleotides match TRBD1. CDR1 MNHEY and CDR2 SMNVEV come from the germline V gene (reference sequence). The CDR3 totals 14 residues. The junction had 8 bases not matched to a gene; V was cut back by 6 bases and J by 7 bases. Written as DNA, the CDR3 is TGTGCCAGCAGCCCCGGGACAGGGGGAATGGAGCAGTACTTC. This codes for CASSPGTGGMEQYF.

Only a few counts were recorded for this clonotype. The chain employs TRBV4-2 and TRBJ1-6, with 7 bases matching TRBD1. Unmatched junction bases numbered 7, after V lost 1 base and J lost 7 bases. CDR1 is LGHNA and CDR2 is YNFKEQ in the germline V gene. The CDR3 length is 16 residues. The CDR3 sequence: CASSQGTGTENSPLHF. The CDR3 bases are TGTGCCAGCAGCCAAGGAACCGGGACAGAAAATTCACCCCTCCACTTT.

This clonotype was counted a single time. One end of the junction is discordant with germline, which a read error may explain. The chain joins TRBV20-1 to TRBJ2-3; 9 bases map to TRBD2. Germline-derived CDR1 and CDR2 are DFQATT and SNEGSKA (reference sequence). CDR3 length: 15 amino acids. The CDR3: CSAREGTSITDTQYF. In DNA form, the CDR3 reads TGCAGTGCGAGAGAAGGGACTAGCATCACAGATACGCAGTATTTT.

V usage is TRBV20-1 and J usage is TRBJ2-7; TRBD2 matches at 7 bases. V was clipped by 3 bases and J by 2 bases; unmatched bases: 7. The CDR3 runs to 14 residues. Germline CDR1 DFQATT, CDR2 SNEGSKA (reference sequence). The CDR3 DNA follows: TGCAGTGCTAGCTCGCCAGGGAGGGCCTACGAGCAGTACTTC. It codes for CSASSPGRAYEQYF.

This clonotype has more than one count but fewer than ten. This chain uses TRBV5-1 with TRBJ2-5, with D perhaps TRBD1 (5 bases). The CDR3 length is 14 residues. CDR1 and CDR2 (germline): SGHRS, YFSETQ. Trimming left V 4 bases short and J 3 bases short, with 13 bases between. CDR3 region: CASSPLDRKETQYF. CDR3 in DNA: TGCGCCAGCAGCCCACTCGACAGAAAAGAGACCCAGTACTTC.

The chain combines TRBV2 with TRBJ2-5; 9 bases agree with TRBD2. CDR1 SNHLY and CDR2 FYNNEI come from the germline V gene. V was clipped by 0 bases and J by 7 bases; unmatched bases: 6. The CDR3 is 15 residues long. The CDR3 loop reads CASSEARGGDATQYF. The CDR3 coding sequence is TGTGCCAGCAGTGAAGCGCGGGGGGGAGATGCGACCCAGTACTTC.

The rearrangement links TRBV5-1 to TRBJ2-2; weak D call: TRBD2 (6 bases). The germline CDR1 and CDR2 sequences are SGHRS and YFSETQ. V was shortened by 0 bases and J by 1 base, with 19 bases between the two germline ends. CDR3 length: 19 amino acids. CDR3 nucleotide sequence: TGCGCCAGCAGCTTGGATCCATCCACGGGGGTTCGGAACACCGGGGAGCTGTTTTTT. Amino acid sequence: CASSLDPSTGVRNTGELFF.

The sample holds a few counts of this clonotype. The chain couples TRBV11-2 to TRBJ2-1; 12 positions match TRBD1. Trimming removed 6 bases from V and 4 bases from J; junction bases left unmatched: 1. The CDR3 totals 14 residues. Germline-derived CDR1 and CDR2 are SGHAT and FQNNGV. For the CDR3, the DNA is TGTGCCAGCAGGGGACAGGGGGCTTACAATGAGCAGTTCTTC. Residues: CASRGQGAYNEQFF. Together with reference TRBV11-2 and TRBJ2-1, the CDR3 gives the full variable domain: EAGVAQSPRYKIIEKRQSVAFWCNPISGHATLYWYQQILGQGPKLLIQFQNNGVVDDSQLPKDRFSAERLKGVDSTLKIQPAKLEDSAVYLCASRGQGAYNEQFFGPGTRLTVL.

The CDR3 sequence is CASSLRQVEDTQYF. The DNA of the CDR3 is TGCGCCAGCAGCCTTAGACAGGTGGAAGATACGCAGTATTTT. The V call is TRBV5-1, the J call TRBJ2-3; weak D call: TRBD1 (6 bases). This CDR3 comprises 14 residues. Germline assignment: CDR1 SGHRS and CDR2 YFSETQ. Deletions cut 4 bases from V and 5 bases from J, with 14 bases between.

J is TRBJ1-5 and V is TRBV10-3, with a possible D match to TRBD1 (5 bases). Trimming removed 10 bases from V and 1 base from J, with 14 bases in between. Per the germline V gene, CDR1 is ENHRY and CDR2 is SYGVKD. The CDR3 is made up of 14 amino acids. The DNA for the CDR3 is TGTGCCACGGATCAGGGTTTAAGCAATCAGCCCCAGCATTTT. The encoded protein is CATDQGLSNQPQHF.

The chain links TRBV4-3 to TRBJ2-3; 10 nucleotides agree with TRBD2. The CDR3 covers 15 residues. Trimming removed 3 bases from V and 3 bases from J; junction bases left unmatched: 3. The germline V gene encodes CDR1 LGHNA and CDR2 YSLEER. The CDR3 reads CASSQTSGLTDTQYF. Written as DNA, the CDR3 is TGCGCCAGCAGCCAGACTAGCGGGTTGACAGATACGCAGTATTTT.

The V and J genes are TRBV28 and TRBJ1-4; D is undetermined. Germline V gene lookup returns CDR1 MDHEN and CDR2 SYDVKM. Trimming took off 2 bases at V and 11 bases at J, with 15 bases between the two ends. This CDR3 is built from 14 residues. The CDR3 is CASSLMRVSPKLFF. Written as DNA, the CDR3 is TGTGCCAGCAGTTTAATGAGGGTCTCCCCCAAACTGTTTTTT.

A few counts support this clonotype. The chain's CDR3 is CASGASGGTYNEQFF. CDR3 DNA sequence: TGTGCCAGCGGGGCTAGCGGGGGCACCTACAATGAGCAGTTCTTC. The chain uses TRBV6-2 or TRBV6-3 and TRBJ2-1; 10 positions agree with TRBD2. The germline V gene encodes CDR1 MNHEY and CDR2 SVGEGT. V lost 8 bases to trimming and J lost 2 bases; unmatched junction nucleotides: 6. The CDR3 spans 15 residues.

The chain carries TRBV20-1 and TRBJ2-2; 8 bases are a match to TRBD1. Trimming removed 0 bases from V and 4 bases from J; junction bases left unmatched: 7. Germline values: CDR1 DFQATT, CDR2 SNEGSKA (reference sequence). This CDR3 contains 16 residues. The CDR3 protein is CSARDFTGGVTGELFF. The CDR3, as DNA: TGCAGTGCTAGAGATTTTACAGGGGGAGTCACCGGGGAGCTGTTTTTT.

This chain links TRBV7-2 with TRBJ1-1, with a possible D match to TRBD1 (5 bases). V lost 1 base and J 7 bases, leaving 10 bases between the germline ends. This CDR3 contains 13 residues. Looked up from germline, CDR1 is SGHTA and CDR2 is FQGNSA. CDR3: CASSLVGGDEAFF. CDR3 nucleotide sequence: TGTGCCAGCAGCTTAGTCGGGGGAGATGAAGCTTTCTTT.

The V gene is TRBV20-1, the J gene TRBJ2-2, with D hard to call. CDR1 is DFQATT, CDR2 SNEGSKA, per germline (reference sequence). Trimming removed 2 bases from V and 3 bases from J, with 10 bases in between. This CDR3 spans 14 amino acids. CDR3 sequence (DNA): TGCAGTGCTAGAAAAGGGCTAGACACCGGGGAGCTGTTTTTT. Protein sequence: CSARKGLDTGELFF.

V gene TRBV7-2 combines with J gene TRBJ2-1; D is unclear. The CDR3 totals 12 residues. V was cut by 1 base and J by 10 bases, with 8 bases left in between. In germline, CDR1 is SGHTA, CDR2 FQGNSA. The CDR3 reads CASSLGRVEQFF. For the CDR3, the DNA is TGTGCCAGCAGCTTAGGACGCGTCGAGCAGTTCTTC.

This clonotype was counted only a few times. This chain uses TRBV24-1 with TRBJ2-3; 12 nucleotides line up with TRBD2. The germline V gene has CDR1 KGHDR and CDR2 SFDVKD. The CDR3 loop spans 17 amino acids. V trimming: 10 bases; J trimming: 4 bases; junction bases outside the gene matches: 14. The CDR3 sequence: CATSGTSGRGYADTQYF. As DNA, the CDR3 is TGTGCCACGTCCGGGACTAGCGGGCGTGGATACGCAGATACGCAGTATTTT.